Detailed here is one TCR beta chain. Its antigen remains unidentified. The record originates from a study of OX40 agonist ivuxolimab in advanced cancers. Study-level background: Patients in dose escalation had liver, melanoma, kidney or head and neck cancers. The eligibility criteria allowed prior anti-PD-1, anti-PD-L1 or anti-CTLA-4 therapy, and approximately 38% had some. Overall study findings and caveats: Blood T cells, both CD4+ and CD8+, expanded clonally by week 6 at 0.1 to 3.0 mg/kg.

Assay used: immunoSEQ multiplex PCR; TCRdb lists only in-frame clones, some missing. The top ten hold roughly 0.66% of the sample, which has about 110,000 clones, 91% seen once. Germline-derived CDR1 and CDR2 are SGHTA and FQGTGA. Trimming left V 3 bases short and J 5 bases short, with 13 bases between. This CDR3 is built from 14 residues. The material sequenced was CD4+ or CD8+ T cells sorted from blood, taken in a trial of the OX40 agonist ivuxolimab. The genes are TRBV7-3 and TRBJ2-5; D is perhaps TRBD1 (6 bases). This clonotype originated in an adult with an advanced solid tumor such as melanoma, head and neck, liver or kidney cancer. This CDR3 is CASSLQDGQETQYF. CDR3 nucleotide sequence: TGTGCCAGCAGCTTGCAGGACGGACAGGAGACCCAGTACTTC.